A single T cell receptor beta chain is shown here with its context. Its antigen is not known. This specimen belongs to a study of cytomegalovirus exposure and HLA in healthy donors. Overall study context: From HLA-typed donors, an early data release held approximately 85 million unique TCRs. Whole-study findings and limits: A later analysis found common viral pathogens apparently linked to several of the most significant clusters. 150 or so TCR beta chains were listed as cytomegalovirus-associated.

This CDR3 is 18 amino acids long. In germline, CDR1 is SEHNR, CDR2 FQNEAQ (reference sequence). V gave up 3 bases and J gave up 3 bases; unmatched junction bases: 6. Use of 60 Vbeta and 13 Jbeta primers characterized the PCR. Data came from immunoSEQ multiplex PCR; TCRdb stores just in-frame clones and leaves some out. The sample consists of more than 200,000 clones, over 60% of them appearing once. This sequence joins TRBV7-9 and TRBJ2-2, with 14 bases lining up with TRBD2. Sequenced input: PBMCs. This receptor was identified in a man between 35 and 55 years old in good health and CMV-seronegative. This CDR3 is CASSLGLAGVLDTGELFF. CDR3 coding DNA: TGTGCCAGCAGCTTGGGACTAGCGGGAGTTCTCGACACCGGGGAGCTGTTTTTT.